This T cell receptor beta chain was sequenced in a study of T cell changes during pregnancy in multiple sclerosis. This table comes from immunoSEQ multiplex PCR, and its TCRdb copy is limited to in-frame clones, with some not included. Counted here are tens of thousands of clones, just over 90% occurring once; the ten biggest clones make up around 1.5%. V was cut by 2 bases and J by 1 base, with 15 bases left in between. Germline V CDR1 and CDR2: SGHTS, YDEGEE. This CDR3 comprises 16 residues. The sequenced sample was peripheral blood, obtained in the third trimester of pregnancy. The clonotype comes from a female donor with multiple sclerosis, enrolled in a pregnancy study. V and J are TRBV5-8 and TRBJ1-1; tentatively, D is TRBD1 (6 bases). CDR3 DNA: TGTGCCAGCAGCTTCCTATACGGGACATCGAACACTGAAGCTTTCTTT. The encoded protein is CASSFLYGTSNTEAFF.